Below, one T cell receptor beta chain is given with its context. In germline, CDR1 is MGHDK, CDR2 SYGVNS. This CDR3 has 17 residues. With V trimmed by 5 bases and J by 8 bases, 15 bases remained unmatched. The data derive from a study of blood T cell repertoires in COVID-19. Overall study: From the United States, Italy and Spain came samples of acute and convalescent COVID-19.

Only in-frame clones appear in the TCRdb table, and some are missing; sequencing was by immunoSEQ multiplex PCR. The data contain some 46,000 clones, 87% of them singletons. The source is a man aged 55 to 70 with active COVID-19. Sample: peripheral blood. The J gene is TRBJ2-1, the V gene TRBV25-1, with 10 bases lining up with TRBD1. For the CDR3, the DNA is TGTGCCAGCAGTCCTCTCTTGACAGGGGGCCGCCTGGATGAGCAGTTCTTC. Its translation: CASSPLLTGGRLDEQFF.